Following are 26 T cell receptor beta chains from one sample sequenced in a study of CD8+ T cells in alopecia areata. The sequencing template was cDNA reverse transcribed from extracted RNA. Here immunoSEQ multiplex PCR was the method, and the copy in TCRdb shows in-frame clones only, minus some. The sample lists approximately 120,000 clones; about 46% were seen once. Sequencing input: NKG2D-low CD8+ T cells sorted from blood. The source of these receptors is a human donor with alopecia areata.

The chain joins TRBV28 to TRBJ1-2; tentative D call: TRBD1 (5 bases). The CDR3 runs 13 residues. In germline, CDR1 is MDHEN, CDR2 SYDVKM. Trimming left V 10 bases short and J 3 bases short, with 15 bases between. The CDR3 loop reads CATSFGAYYGYTF. Here the CDR3 DNA reads TGTGCCACCAGCTTTGGGGCCTACTATGGCTACACCTTC.

The sample holds a few counts of this clone. This chain uses TRBV11-2 with TRBJ2-1; TRBD1 might be the D (6 bases). Germline V gene data show CDR1 as SGHAT and CDR2 as FQNNGV. The CDR3 spans 15 residues. Trimming shortened V by 5 bases and J by 0 bases, and 11 bases separated the two germline ends. The CDR3 protein is CASSIGQSSYNEQFF. The CDR3 bases are TGTGCCAGCAGCATCGGACAGAGCTCCTACAATGAGCAGTTCTTC.

The J gene is TRBJ2-7, the V gene TRBV11-2, with 8 positions matching TRBD1. Germline CDR1 is SGHAT and CDR2 is FQNNGV. The trim removed 1 base at V and 6 bases at J, leaving 2 bases unmatched. The CDR3 consists of 13 residues. The CDR3 DNA reads TGTGCCAGCAGCTTAGGACAGGGGAGCGAGCAGTACTTC. This translates into CASSLGQGSEQYF.

The V gene is TRBV30, the J gene TRBJ2-1, with D perhaps matching TRBD1 (5 bases). This CDR3 contains 11 residues. The germline CDR1 and CDR2 sequences are GTSNPN and SVGIG (reference sequence). V lost 0 bases and J lost 10, with 7 bases in between. Written as DNA, the CDR3 is TGTGCCTGGAGTGTAAAGGGGGAGCAGTTCTTC. This encodes CAWSVKGEQFF.

The V call is TRBV27, the J call TRBJ2-2, with D hard to call. The V gene's germline CDR1 is MNHEY and CDR2 SMNVEV (reference sequence). V dropped 4 bases and J dropped 7 bases, with 4 bases sitting between them. There are 11 residues in the CDR3. The CDR3 protein is CASSSLGELFF. The CDR3 DNA follows: TGTGCCAGCAGTTCGCTCGGGGAGCTGTTTTTT.

The gene calls are TRBV27 and TRBJ2-7; the D gene is possibly TRBD1 (5 bases). V was trimmed by 0 bases and J by 0 bases, leaving 6 bases between them. There are 14 residues in the CDR3. CDR1 and CDR2 (germline): MNHEY, SMNVEV (reference sequence). CDR3 amino acids: CASSLSQGSYEQYF. CDR3 sequence (DNA): TGTGCCAGCAGTTTATCTCAGGGCTCCTACGAGCAGTACTTC.

The chain couples TRBV30 to TRBJ2-5, with 8 bases lining up with TRBD2. The CDR3 loop spans 13 amino acids. In germline, CDR1 is GTSNPN, CDR2 SVGIG (reference sequence). The CDR3 DNA is TGTGGTGTCGGGAGGGGGAGCCAAGAGACCCAGTACTTC. As protein: CGVGRGSQETQYF.

This clone was counted once. This CDR3 is also generated by other DNA sequences in the sample. The rearrangement links TRBV27 to TRBJ2-2; TRBD2 agrees at 7 bases. The length of the CDR3 is 14 residues. V lost 5 bases to trimming and J lost 2 bases; unmatched junction nucleotides: 2. Germline CDR1 MNHEY, CDR2 SMNVEV (reference sequence). This CDR3 is CASSSGANTGELFF. CDR3 in DNA: TGTGCCAGCAGTAGCGGGGCCAACACCGGGGAGCTGTTTTTT.

This clone was seen only a few times. V is TRBV29-1 and J is TRBJ2-7; D is ambiguous. Germline lookup yields CDR1 SQVTM and CDR2 ANQGSEA. Trimming left V 5 bases short and J 1 base short, with 6 bases between. This CDR3 region has 11 residues. The CDR3 here is CSVIFSYEQYF. The CDR3 DNA reads TGCAGCGTTATCTTTTCCTACGAGCAGTACTTC.

The chain recombines TRBV27 with TRBJ2-1, with D perhaps matching TRBD2 (5 bases). From germline, CDR1 is MNHEY and CDR2 SMNVEV (reference sequence). V dropped 5 bases and J dropped 3 bases, with 17 bases sitting between them. There are 16 residues in the CDR3. The CDR3 here is CASSRIRENYYNEQFF. Written as DNA, the CDR3 is TGTGCCAGCAGTCGAATCCGGGAAAACTACTACAATGAGCAGTTCTTC.

The chain combines TRBV5-1 with TRBJ1-1; a possible D gene is TRBD1 (5 bases). Germline CDR1 reads SGHRS; CDR2 reads YFSETQ. The CDR3 runs 11 residues. With 3 bases removed from V and 7 bases from J, the gap between germline ends came to 7 bases. CDR3 sequence reads: CASSSRGEAFF. The CDR3 DNA reads as TGCGCCAGCAGCTCTAGGGGTGAAGCTTTCTTT.

This chain connects TRBV5-1 to TRBJ1-1, with a tentative D call TRBD1 (6 bases). CDR3 length: 14 amino acids. With 0 bases removed from V and 1 base from J, the gap between germline ends came to 7 bases. Germline V CDR1 and CDR2: SGHRS, YFSETQ. CDR3 loop: CASSLDRENTEAFF. CDR3 nucleotides: TGCGCCAGCAGCTTGGACAGGGAGAACACTGAAGCTTTCTTT.

The chain combines TRBV29-1 with TRBJ1-1; D uncertain. The CDR3 totals 12 residues. V was cut by 7 bases and J by 4 bases, with 13 bases left in between. Germline V gene lookup returns CDR1 SQVTM and CDR2 ANQGSEA. CDR3 amino acids: CSAVDGGTEAFF. The CDR3, as DNA: TGCAGCGCCGTGGATGGAGGCACTGAAGCTTTCTTT.

V is TRBV29-1 and J is TRBJ1-2, with a possible D match to TRBD1 (6 bases). Germline V lookup: CDR1 SQVTM, CDR2 ANQGSEA. The CDR3 sequence is 13 residues long. With 1 base removed from V and 4 bases from J, the gap between germline ends came to 10 bases. CDR3 DNA sequence: TGCAGCGTTGAAGGGGACATGGTCTATGGCTACACCTTC. This translates into CSVEGDMVYGYTF. Drawing the rest from reference TRBV29-1 and TRBJ1-2, the complete variable domain is SAVISQKPSRDICQRGTSLTIQCQVDSQVTMMFWYRQQPGQSLTLIATANQGSEATYESGFVIDKFPISRPNLTFSTLTVSNMSPEDSSIYLCSVEGDMVYGYTFGSGTRLTVV.

The V call is TRBV28, the J call TRBJ1-4; D remains unclear. CDR3 size: 14 residues. V was cut by 5 bases and J by 4 bases, with 11 bases left in between. Germline V CDR1 and CDR2: MDHEN, SYDVKM. This CDR3 reads CASSLAQVNEKLFF. CDR3 nucleotides: TGTGCCAGCAGTCTCGCGCAGGTTAATGAAAAACTGTTTTTT.

The chain recombines TRBV5-1 with TRBJ2-5; 9 positions agree with TRBD1. After removal of 4 bases from V and 5 bases from J, the junction contained 3 bases not matched to a gene. This CDR3 comprises 13 residues. Germline V gene lookup returns CDR1 SGHRS and CDR2 YFSETQ. Written as DNA, the CDR3 is TGCGCCAGCAGCACAGGGGGCGAGGAGACCCAGTACTTC. Protein: CASSTGGEETQYF.

This rearrangement joins TRBV30 to TRBJ2-1, with TRBD2 matching over 7 bases. Germline lookup yields CDR1 GTSNPN and CDR2 SVGIG (reference sequence). This CDR3 is built from 12 residues. Unmatched junction bases numbered 8, after V lost 5 bases and J lost 10 bases. The DNA of the CDR3 is TGTGCCTGGGAGCCCCGAGCGGGGGAGCAGTTCTTC. This sequence encodes CAWEPRAGEQFF.

This clone has more than one count but fewer than ten. This chain links TRBV29-1 with TRBJ2-7; D unclear. The CDR3 is made up of 14 amino acids. V lost 1 base and J 0 bases, leaving 10 bases between the germline ends. In germline, CDR1 is SQVTM, CDR2 ANQGSEA. The CDR3 DNA is TGCAGCGTTGAAGTGGACGGTGCCTCCTACGAGCAGTACTTC. This gives the protein CSVEVDGASYEQYF.

This clone was detected a few times. The V and J genes are TRBV29-1 and TRBJ1-3, with no clear D. The germline V gene encodes CDR1 SQVTM and CDR2 ANQGSEA. The V end lost 0 bases, the J end lost 0 bases, and 6 bases lay between the germline ends. This CDR3 comprises 14 residues. The DNA for the CDR3 is TGCAGCGTTGAAGATCGAGTCTCTGGAAACACCATATATTTT. This sequence encodes CSVEDRVSGNTIYF.

The gene calls are TRBV2 and TRBJ2-1; tentatively, D is TRBD1 or TRBD2 (6 bases each). The germline V gene has CDR1 SNHLY and CDR2 FYNNEI. The length of the CDR3 is 13 residues. V lost 6 bases and J lost 6, with 12 bases in between. The CDR3 nucleotides read TGTGCCAGCAGCGGGGGCCTCAGCAATGAGCAGTTCTTC. Translating gives CASSGGLSNEQFF.

The rearrangement joins TRBV14 to TRBJ2-3; 8 nucleotides agree with TRBD2. The J segment lost 0 bases and the V segment lost 4 bases, leaving 9 bases of the junction unmatched. Germline loops: CDR1 SGHDN, CDR2 FVKESK. CDR3 size: 17 residues. The CDR3 DNA reads TGTGCCAGCAGCCCACTTCCTACTAGCGGAAGCACAGATACGCAGTATTTT. This sequence encodes CASSPLPTSGSTDTQYF.

The rearrangement uses TRBV6-5 and TRBJ2-7; D gene uncertain. The CDR3 contains 9 residues. Deletions cut 2 bases from V and 7 bases from J, with 0 bases between. Germline CDR1 and CDR2: MNHEY and SVGAGI. CDR3 in DNA: TGTGCCAGCAGTTACGAGCAGTACTTC. Protein product: CASSYEQYF.

The chain employs TRBV29-1 and TRBJ2-2; maybe TRBD1 (6 bases). CDR1 and CDR2 (germline): SQVTM, ANQGSEA. The CDR3 loop spans 15 amino acids. With 4 bases removed from V and 4 bases from J, the gap between germline ends came to 16 bases. CDR3 nucleotides: TGCAGCGTTGGCCCCGGACAGAGGCCCACCGGGGAGCTGTTTTTT. The encoded protein is CSVGPGQRPTGELFF.

This rearrangement joins TRBV29-1 to TRBJ1-1; D uncertain. Deletions cut 4 bases from V and 7 bases from J, with 7 bases between. The germline CDR1 and CDR2 sequences are SQVTM and ANQGSEA. There are 10 residues in the CDR3. In DNA form, the CDR3 reads TGCAGCGTTGGTCCGGGTGAAGCTTTCTTT. This gives the protein CSVGPGEAFF.

This clone appeared a few times. V usage is TRBV30 and J usage is TRBJ2-7, with TRBD2 matching 13 bases. This CDR3 contains 15 residues. V shed 2 bases, J shed 6 bases, and the junction held 7 bases outside the gene matches. Germline CDR1 is GTSNPN and CDR2 is SVGIG (reference sequence). The CDR3 DNA follows: TGTGCCTGGAGTCCCCAACTAGCGGGGGGGCGCGAGCAGTACTTC. Translating it yields CAWSPQLAGGREQYF. Supplemented by reference TRBV30 and TRBJ2-7, the full variable domain reads SQTIHQWPATLVQPVGSPLSLECTVEGTSNPNLYWYRQAAGRGLQLLFYSVGIGQISSEVPQNLSASRPQDRQFILSSKKLLLSDSGFYLCAWSPQLAGGREQYFGPGTRLTVT.

J is TRBJ2-7 and V is TRBV29-1; TRBD1 matches at 7 bases. The germline CDR1 and CDR2 sequences are SQVTM and ANQGSEA. Germline trimming cut 4 bases from V and 4 bases from J; bases unmatched to any gene: 10. This CDR3 region has 14 residues. CDR3 DNA: TGCAGCGTTGCTCTACAGGGGAACTGGTACGAGCAGTACTTC. Protein product: CSVALQGNWYEQYF.